This T cell receptor (beta chain) comes out of a study of blood T cell repertoires in COVID-19. As for the study in general: Whether acute or convalescent, the COVID-19 samples came from the United States, Italy and Spain. Nucleic acid was either cDNA or gDNA, and it came from T cells, B-cell-depleted T cells, or PBMCs.

This clone was counted once. Authors' analysis steps: How many nucleated cells were present was estimated from reference gene primer amplification. TCRdb's table, derived via immunoSEQ multiplex PCR, lists solely in-frame clones and lacks some. V and J calls and clone size follow that table, whereas D and trimming were derived from the DNA. Altogether under 250,000 clones are present, roughly 82% being singletons, with the ten largest covering approximately 12%. Trimming took 6 bases from V and 5 from J; bases not matched to a gene: 12. This CDR3 comprises 18 residues. Germline lookup yields CDR1 MNHEY and CDR2 SVGEGT.

This rearrangement joins TRBV6-2 or TRBV6-3 to TRBJ2-2, with TRBD2 matching 13 bases. Sequencing was performed on peripheral blood. The receptor's source is a woman in her thirties or forties with acute or convalescent COVID-19. DNA for the CDR3: TGTGCCAGCAGCCGACCGGGACTAGCGGGATGGGAAACCGGGGAGCTGTTTTTT. Translated: CASSRPGLAGWETGELFF.